In this sample, the clone carrying this T cell receptor (beta chain) turned up a few times. Its antigen is still unknown. On the basis of clinical symptoms, serum thyroxine and TRAb, thyroid ultrasound and orbital computed tomography, diagnoses were made. Cells are PBMCs isolated from 10 ml of fresh blood. Researchers amplified the TCR beta CDR3 regions from RNA transcripts. HTBI primers were employed in a first-round RT-PCR of the TCR CDR3. TCRdb re-called the multiplex PCR reads through MiXCR, storing one row per CDR3 protein. The table shows 300,000 to 400,000 distinct CDR3 sequences, with about 20% occurring only once. The CDR3 contains 15 residues. Trimming took 5 bases from V and 3 from J; bases not matched to a gene: 9. Germline CDR1 is MDHEN and CDR2 is SYDVKM. This entry comes from a study of T cells in Graves' hyperthyroidism and ophthalmopathy. General study results and limits: Median prediction lead before ophthalmopathy onset was 6.5 to 7 months with the model. Blood also held most thyroid clonotypes expanded beyond 0.001.

This chain connects TRBV28 to TRBJ1-2; 7 bases align to TRBD1. The receptor comes from a woman aged 45-65 years with Graves' hyperthyroidism. The material sequenced was blood. The CDR3 here is CASSPPDRVDYGYTF. DNA of the CDR3: TGTGCCAGCAGTCCCCCCGACAGGGTTGACTATGGCTACACCTTC.